This T cell receptor beta chain was recovered during a study of T-cell reconstitution after alpha-beta-depleted transplantation in children. Study-level findings and limits: T cells produced anew were the main source of T-cell counts and diversity one year after transplant. Approximately two months post-transplant, alpha-beta T cells reportedly originated from several hundred expanded graft clones. From surviving recipient T cells and thymic progenitors came the high day-60 TCRbeta diversity observed in some patients.

In the case of this clonotype: Its target is unknown.

Researchers prepared the TCRbeta library using unique molecular identifiers, the study reports. TCRdb called the PCR reads again in MiXCR, with one record for every CDR3 protein. The data contain fewer than 400,000 distinct CDR3 sequences, approximately 20% of them singletons. This TCR was sampled from a male patient between 10 and 17 years old who had a stem cell transplant for acute lymphoblastic leukemia, so the T cells may come from the graft donor. The sequences come from PBMCs, mostly from graft donor cells, collected 180 days after TCRalphabeta/CD19-depleted stem cell transplant.

CDR3 protein: CASSSGTLVLAKNIQYF. The CDR3 DNA reads as TGTGCCAGCAGCTCTGGAACTTTGGTTCTAGCCAAAAACATTCAGTACTTC. The chain carries TRBV7-9 and TRBJ2-4; D is undetermined. The CDR3 is made up of 17 amino acids. With 4 bases removed from V and 0 bases from J, the gap between germline ends came to 16 bases. Per the germline V gene, CDR1 is SEHNR and CDR2 is FQNEAQ (reference sequence).